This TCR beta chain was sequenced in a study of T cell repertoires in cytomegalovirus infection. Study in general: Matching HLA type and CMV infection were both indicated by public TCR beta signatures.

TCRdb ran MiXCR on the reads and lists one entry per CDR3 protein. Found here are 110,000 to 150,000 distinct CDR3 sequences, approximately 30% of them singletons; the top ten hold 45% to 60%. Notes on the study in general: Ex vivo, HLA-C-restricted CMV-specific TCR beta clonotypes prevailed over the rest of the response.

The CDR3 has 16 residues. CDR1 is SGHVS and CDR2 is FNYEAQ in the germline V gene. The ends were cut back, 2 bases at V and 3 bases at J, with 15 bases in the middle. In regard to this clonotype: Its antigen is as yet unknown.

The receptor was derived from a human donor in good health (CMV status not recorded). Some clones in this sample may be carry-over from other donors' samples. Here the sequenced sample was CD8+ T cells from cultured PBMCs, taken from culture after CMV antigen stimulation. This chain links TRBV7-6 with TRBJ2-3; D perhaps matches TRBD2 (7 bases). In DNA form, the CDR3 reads TGTGCCAGCAGCTTATTAGGGGGGGTACTAACAGATACGCAGTATTTT. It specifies CASSLLGGVLTDTQYF.